The 17 T cell receptor beta chains below all came from one sample that was sequenced in a study of CD8 T cells in Susac syndrome. The RNA input was roughly 0.45 to 1 ug, and it was reverse transcribed with random hexamers. TCRdb reprocessed the immunoSEQ multiplex PCR reads with MiXCR, giving one entry per CDR3 protein. The profile shows approximately 300,000 distinct CDR3 sequences, 70% to 90% of them singletons. The sample taken for sequencing was CD8+ T cells from PBMCs. The receptors shown here come from a human donor with multiple sclerosis.

The CDR3: CASSWGQNQETQYF. CDR3 nucleotides: TGTGCCAGCAGCTGGGGACAGAACCAAGAGACCCAGTACTTC. The chain is built from TRBV5-4 and TRBJ2-5; 7 bases match TRBD1. V gave up 3 bases and J gave up 0 bases; unmatched junction bases: 2. Germline V gives CDR1 SGHNT, CDR2 YYREEE (reference sequence). The CDR3 has 14 residues.

The V and J genes are TRBV7-9 and TRBJ2-7; TRBD1 aligns across 8 bases. V dropped 5 bases and J dropped 4; count of bases not matched to a gene: 10. The CDR3 is 15 residues long. The germline V gene has CDR1 SEHNR and CDR2 FQNEAQ (reference sequence). The CDR3 loop reads CASSPRQGSGYEQYF. The CDR3 nucleotides are TGTGCCAGCAGCCCAAGACAGGGGTCCGGGTACGAGCAGTACTTC.

The chain joins TRBV6-2 or TRBV6-3 to TRBJ1-2; 10 bases are a match to TRBD1. Germline V CDR1 and CDR2: MNHEY, SVGEGT. The CDR3 length is 18 residues. Losses at the gene ends were 2 bases for V and 5 bases for J; bases not matched to a gene: 14. This CDR3 reads CASSYRSGQGYASYGYTF. CDR3 in DNA: TGTGCCAGCAGTTACAGATCGGGACAGGGGTATGCTTCTTATGGCTACACCTTC.

The CDR3 loop reads CASTGTGARETQYF. In DNA form, the CDR3 reads TGTGCCAGCACCGGGACAGGGGCGCGAGAGACCCAGTACTTC. V gene TRBV27 combines with J gene TRBJ2-5; the match to TRBD1 covers 10 bases. This CDR3 is 14 amino acids long. Trimming removed 7 bases from V and 4 bases from J; junction bases left unmatched: 6. From germline, CDR1 is MNHEY and CDR2 SMNVEV (reference sequence).

This chain uses TRBV3-1 with TRBJ2-6; D remains ambiguous. The CDR3 runs to 16 residues. Trimming removed 0 bases at V and 2 bases at J, with 8 bases between. Germline V gene lookup returns CDR1 LGHDT and CDR2 YNNKEL (reference sequence). CDR3 amino acids: CASSQDINPGANVLTF. The CDR3 DNA sequence: TGTGCCAGCAGCCAAGATATTAACCCTGGGGCCAACGTCCTGACTTTC.

This chain links TRBV15 with TRBJ2-3; TRBD1 is a possible D gene (6 bases). Trimming pared 0 bases from V and 0 bases from J, leaving 22 bases between. CDR3 length: 20 residues. Germline V lookup: CDR1 LNHNV, CDR2 YYDKDF (reference sequence). CDR3 sequence: CATSRDTGWGRVKSTDTQYF. CDR3 in DNA: TGTGCCACCAGCAGAGATACAGGGTGGGGAAGGGTGAAAAGCACAGATACGCAGTATTTT.

The rearrangement links TRBV5-6 to TRBJ2-7, with 7 positions matching TRBD1. Germline lookup yields CDR1 SGHDT and CDR2 YYEEEE. The V gene end was trimmed by 3 bases and the J gene end by 2 bases; junction bases not matched to a gene: 8. The CDR3 is 15 amino acids. In DNA, the CDR3 is TGTGCCAGCAGCTCACCCCGGGACAGCACCTACGAGCAGTACTTC. Its protein product is CASSSPRDSTYEQYF. Combining the CDR3 with reference TRBV5-6 and TRBJ2-7 gives the whole variable domain DAGVTQSPTHLIKTRGQQVTLRCSPKSGHDTVSWYQQALGQGPQFIFQYYEEEERQRGNFPDRFSGHQFPNYSSELNVNALLLGDSALYLCASSSPRDSTYEQYFGPGTRLTVT.

The chain combines TRBV7-2 with TRBJ2-7, with TRBD1 matching 9 bases. The J segment lost 4 bases and the V segment lost 1 base, leaving 5 bases of the junction unmatched. This CDR3 comprises 15 residues. From germline, CDR1 is SGHTA and CDR2 FQGNSA. CDR3 sequence: CASSLGLGQGYEQYF. In DNA form, the CDR3 reads TGTGCCAGCAGCTTAGGTTTGGGACAGGGATACGAGCAGTACTTC.

The chain recombines TRBV24-1 with TRBJ2-2, with 14 positions matching TRBD2. CDR1 and CDR2 from the germline V gene are KGHDR and SFDVKD. This CDR3 spans 18 amino acids. The J segment lost 7 bases and the V segment lost 3 bases, leaving 9 bases of the junction unmatched. The CDR3 bases are TGTGCCACCAGTGATCTGACTAGCGGGAGGGCCGATGGCGGGGAGCTGTTTTTT. It yields the protein CATSDLTSGRADGGELFF.

The chain employs TRBV12-3 or TRBV12-4 and TRBJ1-4; D remains ambiguous. The CDR3 has 16 amino acids. The V end lost 0 bases, the J end lost 7 bases, and 15 bases lay between the germline ends. The CDR3 coding sequence is TGTGCCAGCAGTTTAGCATCCGAGGGAATGAGTGAAAAACTGTTTTTT. This encodes CASSLASEGMSEKLFF.

V is TRBV2 and J is TRBJ2-3, with D unclear. Germline CDR1 SNHLY, CDR2 FYNNEI. CDR3 length equals 15 residues. V dropped 5 bases and J dropped 2 bases, with 14 bases sitting between them. The CDR3 DNA follows: TGTGCCAGCAGTCCATACGGAGTGCTCACAGATACGCAGTATTTT. Translated: CASSPYGVLTDTQYF.

This clonotype appeared a single time. Its ends do not fully match the called genes, so a read error is possible. The chain employs TRBV4-3 and TRBJ2-7; 8 bases fit TRBD1. Germline V gene data show CDR1 as LGHNA and CDR2 as YSLEER. The CDR3 is 15 residues long. CDR3 in DNA: TGCGCCAGCAGCCCCTGGGACAGGATGGCCTACGAGCCGTACTTC. Protein sequence: CASSPWDRMAYEPYF.

This chain links TRBV4-1 with TRBJ2-5; D is possibly TRBD2 (5 bases). Trimming took 5 bases from V and 4 from J, leaving 20 bases between them. This CDR3 is built from 16 residues. Germline V gene sequence: CDR1 MGHRA, CDR2 YSYEKL. The CDR3 here is CASSDQDWLAGETQYF. The CDR3 nucleotides read TGCGCCAGCAGCGACCAAGACTGGCTAGCCGGAGAGACCCAGTACTTC.

The chain couples TRBV5-4 to TRBJ2-5, with 9 bases that match TRBD1. The CDR3 has 16 amino acids. V shed 5 bases and J 2 bases; nucleotides not matched to a gene: 10. Germline V gives CDR1 SGHNT, CDR2 YYREEE (reference sequence). This chain's CDR3 is CASRLWGQGRQETQYF. In DNA, the CDR3 is TGTGCCAGCAGATTGTGGGGACAGGGTCGTCAAGAGACCCAGTACTTC. Variable domain in full (rest from reference TRBV5-4 and TRBJ2-5): ETGVTQSPTHLIKTRGQQVTLRCSSQSGHNTVSWYQQALGQGPQFIFQYYREEENGRGNFPPRFSGLQFPNYSSELNVNALELDDSALYLCASRLWGQGRQETQYFGPGTRLLVL.

This chain links TRBV7-2 with TRBJ2-3, with D maybe TRBD2 (6 bases). Deletions cut 0 bases from V and 5 bases from J, with 18 bases between. The CDR3 is made up of 17 amino acids. In germline, CDR1 is SGHTA, CDR2 FQGNSA. In nucleotides, the CDR3 is TGTGCCAGCAGCTTAGCTGAAGGCTATCCGCGGGGAGATACGCAGTATTTT. Translating gives CASSLAEGYPRGDTQYF.

This chain links TRBV12-3 or TRBV12-4 with TRBJ2-7; possibly TRBD2 for D (5 bases). The V gene lost 9 bases and the J gene lost 7 bases, with 19 bases spanning the gap. The CDR3 runs 13 residues. Here the CDR3 DNA reads TGTGCCAGTCAGCCTGAGGGCCCCGAGGAGCAGTACTTC. Amino acids: CASQPEGPEEQYF.

The chain is built from TRBV29-1 and TRBJ2-3, with TRBD2 matching 11 bases. Germline V gene sequence: CDR1 SQVTM, CDR2 ANQGSEA. This CDR3 has 16 residues. V trimming: 4 bases; J trimming: 0 bases; junction bases outside the gene matches: 6. The CDR3 reads CSVATPSGRSTDTQYF. The CDR3 DNA reads TGCAGCGTTGCAACACCTAGCGGGAGGAGCACAGATACGCAGTATTTT.